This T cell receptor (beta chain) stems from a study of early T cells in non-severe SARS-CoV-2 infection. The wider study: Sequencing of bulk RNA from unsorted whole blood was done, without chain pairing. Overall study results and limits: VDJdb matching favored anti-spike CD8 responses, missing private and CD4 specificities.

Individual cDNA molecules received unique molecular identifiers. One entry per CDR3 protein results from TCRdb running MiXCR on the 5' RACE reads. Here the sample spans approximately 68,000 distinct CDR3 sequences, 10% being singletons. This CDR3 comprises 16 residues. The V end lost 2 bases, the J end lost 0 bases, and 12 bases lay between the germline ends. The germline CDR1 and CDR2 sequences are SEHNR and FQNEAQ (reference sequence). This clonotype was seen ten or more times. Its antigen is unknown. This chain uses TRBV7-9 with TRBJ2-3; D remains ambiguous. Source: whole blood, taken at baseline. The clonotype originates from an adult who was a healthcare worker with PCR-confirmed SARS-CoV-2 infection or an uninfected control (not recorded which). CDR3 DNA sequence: TGTGCCAGCAGCTTAAGGGCGGCAACTAGCACAGATACGCAGTATTTT. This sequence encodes CASSLRAATSTDTQYF.